One sample yielded the 11 T cell receptor beta chains listed below, sequenced in a study of T-cell memory formation after mild COVID-19. MiXCR was run by TCRdb on the 5' RACE reads, yielding one entry per CDR3 protein. The sample holds approximately 570,000 distinct CDR3 sequences; more than 15% are singletons and the top ten take around 11%. The sequencing sample was made of PBMCs or a T cell subset sorted from them (not recorded which). All receptors derive from an adult woman who had mild COVID-19 (a few samples of this study predate the infection). Cell type and time point are not known.

This clonotype was seen repeatedly, ten times or more. This chain links TRBV7-6 with TRBJ2-3; D is unclear. This CDR3 is 13 amino acids long. The V and J ends lost 8 bases and 5 bases respectively, with 14 bases between them. Germline CDR1 and CDR2: SGHVS and FNYEAQ. The CDR3 spells CASGRPSEDTQYF. The DNA of the CDR3 is TGTGCCAGCGGGCGGCCCTCCGAAGATACGCAGTATTTT.

The sample holds a few counts of this clonotype. The chain joins TRBV29-1 to TRBJ1-1, with D tentatively TRBD1 (6 bases). Germline values: CDR1 SQVTM, CDR2 ANQGSEA. Trimming shortened V by 0 bases and J by 3 bases, and 14 bases separated the two germline ends. The CDR3 contains 15 residues. DNA of the CDR3: TGCAGCGTTGAAGATCGGGGGGGCCCTTACACTGAAGCTTTCTTT. Protein: CSVEDRGGPYTEAFF.

The chain recombines TRBV20-1 with TRBJ1-1; 8 bases fit TRBD1. With 1 base clipped from V and 1 base from J, the junction kept 11 bases outside the gene matches. This CDR3 spans 17 amino acids. Germline values: CDR1 DFQATT, CDR2 SNEGSKA (reference sequence). The CDR3 DNA follows: TGCAGTGCTAGAGGGGCCGGGACAGGTAACTCGAACACTGAAGCTTTCTTT. Translating it yields CSARGAGTGNSNTEAFF.

The chain carries TRBV12-3 or TRBV12-4 and TRBJ2-2; perhaps D is TRBD1 or TRBD2 (5 bases each). The V and J ends lost 4 bases and 6 bases respectively, with 12 bases between them. The CDR3 is 14 amino acids. The CDR3 loop reads CASSSLGVAGELFF. CDR3 nucleotides: TGTGCCAGCAGTTCGCTGGGGGTGGCCGGGGAGCTGTTTTTT.

In this sample, this clonotype turned up a few times. The DNA for the CDR3 is TGTGCCTGGAGTGTAGGCCAGATTCAGACCCAGTACTTC. Its translation is CAWSVGQIQTQYF. The chain carries TRBV30 and TRBJ2-5; no firm D call. V lost 0 bases, J lost 6 bases, and 11 bases lay in between. Germline V gene sequence: CDR1 GTSNPN, CDR2 SVGIG (reference sequence). CDR3 length: 13 amino acids.

The CDR3 loop is CASRDSGVYEQYF. The CDR3 bases are TGTGCCAGCAGAGATAGCGGGGTCTACGAGCAGTACTTC. The chain has TRBV2 and TRBJ2-7, with 8 bases aligning to TRBD2. The junction had 4 bases not matched to a gene; V was cut back by 6 bases and J by 3 bases. Germline V lookup: CDR1 SNHLY, CDR2 FYNNEI. The CDR3 has 13 amino acids.

The chain recombines TRBV24-1 with TRBJ1-1, with 8 bases lining up with TRBD1. The CDR3 is made up of 16 amino acids. Trimming at V came to 2 bases and at J to 1 base, leaving 5 bases not matched to a gene. CDR1 and CDR2 (germline): KGHDR, SFDVKD. CDR3 sequence: CATSDSRTGPNTEAFF. CDR3 coding DNA: TGTGCCACCAGTGATTCAAGGACAGGGCCGAACACTGAAGCTTTCTTT.

This clonotype was seen a few times. The rearrangement links TRBV9 to TRBJ2-7; D perhaps matches TRBD2 (5 bases). The V gene's germline CDR1 is SGDLS and CDR2 YYNGEE. V was shortened by 0 bases and J by 0 bases, with 10 bases between the two germline ends. The CDR3 is made up of 15 amino acids. CDR3 amino acids: CASSVGGKSSYEQYF. The CDR3 DNA is TGTGCCAGCAGCGTAGGAGGGAAGAGCTCCTACGAGCAGTACTTC.

This clonotype was seen a few times. In nucleotides, the CDR3 is TGTGCCAGCAGCGCCCGTACAGTGGGGGGGATTTCCTACAATGAGCAGTTCTTC. Its protein is CASSARTVGGISYNEQFF. The rearrangement uses TRBV9 and TRBJ2-1, with 7 bases matching TRBD2. Germline V gives CDR1 SGDLS, CDR2 YYNGEE. The J segment lost 1 base and the V segment lost 3 bases, leaving 13 bases of the junction unmatched. The length of the CDR3 is 18 residues.

The chain is built from TRBV7-9 and TRBJ2-5, with 7 positions matching TRBD2. The CDR3 covers 13 residues. With V trimmed by 0 bases and J by 6 bases, 1 base remained unmatched. Looked up from germline, CDR1 is SEHNR and CDR2 is FQNEAQ (reference sequence). The CDR3 DNA sequence: TGTGCCAGCAGCTTAGCAGCGGGAAAGACCCAGTACTTC. Translating gives CASSLAAGKTQYF.

The CDR3 here is CASSIGEGPFQPQHF. CDR3 coding DNA: TGTGCCAGTAGTATAGGTGAGGGACCTTTTCAGCCCCAGCATTTT. This chain links TRBV19 with TRBJ1-5; D may be TRBD1 (5 bases). The CDR3 has 15 amino acids. The V gene's germline CDR1 is LNHDA and CDR2 SQIVND (reference sequence). Trimming shortened V by 1 base and J by 6 bases, and 13 bases separated the two germline ends.